The rows below give T cell receptor beta chains drawn from one sample of a study of cytomegalovirus exposure and HLA in healthy donors. The protocol was immunoSEQ multiplex PCR, while the TCRdb copy is restricted to in-frame clones and leaves out a portion. The sample comprises roughly 230,000 clones, roughly 73% of which are singletons, and about 0.47% rests with the top ten. Sequencing used PBMCs. These receptors all stem from a boy aged 5-17 years in good health and CMV-seronegative. CDR3s include the opening cysteine and the closing phenylalanine or tryptophan. D genes are given only for firm matches. The listing skips clone size in some rows; elsewhere it reads once, few, many or a size class.

v_call: TRBV6-1; clone_size: .; j_call: TRBJ1-4; d_call: TRBD1; cdr3_aa: CASRKQGSREKLFF; cdr3_nt: TGTGCCAGCAGGAAACAGGGGTCAAGGGAAAAACTGTTTTTT
v_call: TRBV2; clone_size: .; j_call: TRBJ1-1; d_call: .; cdr3_aa: CASSGGRAFF; cdr3_nt: TGTGCCAGTTCGGGAGGGAGAGCTTTCTTT
v_call: TRBV9; clone_size: .; j_call: TRBJ2-6; d_call: TRBD1; cdr3_aa: CASSPGQGALSVLTF; cdr3_nt: TGTGCCAGCAGCCCTGGACAGGGAGCCCTAAGCGTCCTGACTTTC
v_call: TRBV2; clone_size: .; j_call: TRBJ2-2; d_call: .; cdr3_aa: CASEGVGDTGELFF; cdr3_nt: TGTGCCAGCGAGGGGGTGGGGGACACCGGGGAGCTGTTTTTT
v_call: TRBV7-2; clone_size: .; j_call: TRBJ2-3; d_call: .; cdr3_aa: CASSLARWDTQYF; cdr3_nt: TGTGCCAGCAGCTTAGCGCGTTGGGATACGCAGTATTTT
v_call: TRBV11-2; clone_size: once; j_call: TRBJ1-2; d_call: .; cdr3_aa: CASSSGGGSYGYTF; cdr3_nt: TGTGCCAGCAGCTCCGGCGGGGGCAGTTATGGCTACACCTTC
v_call: TRBV6-1; clone_size: .; j_call: TRBJ2-3; d_call: .; cdr3_aa: CASSELLTAIQGDTQYF; cdr3_nt: TGTGCCAGCAGTGAACTCCTGACCGCGATTCAGGGAGATACGCAGTATTTT
v_call: TRBV19; clone_size: .; j_call: TRBJ2-7; d_call: TRBD1; cdr3_aa: CASSIDRQGEQYF; cdr3_nt: TGTGCCAGTAGTATCGACCGACAGGGCGAGCAGTACTTC
v_call: TRBV7-8; clone_size: .; j_call: TRBJ2-5; d_call: .; cdr3_aa: CASSLLTRVETQYF; cdr3_nt: TGTGCCAGCAGCTTACTTACTAGGGTGGAGACCCAGTACTTC
v_call: TRBV9; clone_size: .; j_call: TRBJ1-1; d_call: .; cdr3_aa: CASSVGEGGTDTEAFF; cdr3_nt: TGTGCCAGCAGCGTAGGGGAGGGAGGGACTGACACTGAAGCTTTCTTT
v_call: TRBV4-1; clone_size: .; j_call: TRBJ1-2; d_call: .; cdr3_aa: CASSQDRNRPYGYTF; cdr3_nt: TGCGCCAGCAGCCAAGATAGAAACAGGCCCTATGGCTACACCTTC
v_call: TRBV4-1; clone_size: once; j_call: TRBJ2-2; d_call: .; cdr3_aa: CASSQDLETGELFF; cdr3_nt: TGCGCCAGCAGCCAAGATCTAGAGACCGGGGAGCTGTTTTTT
v_call: TRBV4-2; clone_size: .; j_call: TRBJ1-2; d_call: .; cdr3_aa: CASSQGGGYTF; cdr3_nt: TGTGCCAGCAGCCAGGGGGGTGGCTACACCTTC
v_call: TRBV19; clone_size: once; j_call: TRBJ2-5; d_call: .; cdr3_aa: CASSIGAGQETQYF; cdr3_nt: TGTGCCAGTAGTATAGGGGCAGGGCAAGAGACCCAGTACTTC
v_call: TRBV5-4; clone_size: .; j_call: TRBJ2-1; d_call: TRBD2; cdr3_aa: CASSSAGGVKGNEQFF; cdr3_nt: TGTGCCAGCAGCTCTGCGGGGGGGGTAAAGGGGAATGAGCAGTTCTTC
v_call: TRBV6-1; clone_size: .; j_call: TRBJ1-1; d_call: .; cdr3_aa: CASVRGYNTEAFF; cdr3_nt: TGTGCCAGCGTAAGGGGGTATAACACTGAAGCTTTCTTT
v_call: TRBV11-2; clone_size: .; j_call: TRBJ2-4; d_call: .; cdr3_aa: CASSSGSKNIQYF; cdr3_nt: TGTGCCAGCAGCTCCGGGTCCAAAAACATTCAGTACTTC
v_call: TRBV5-1; clone_size: .; j_call: TRBJ2-7; d_call: .; cdr3_aa: CASSWGLEQYF; cdr3_nt: TGCGCCAGCAGCTGGGGACTCGAGCAGTACTTC
v_call: TRBV15; clone_size: .; j_call: TRBJ2-7; d_call: .; cdr3_aa: CATTGADSGAYEQYF; cdr3_nt: TGTGCCACCACCGGCGCCGACAGTGGGGCCTACGAGCAGTACTTC